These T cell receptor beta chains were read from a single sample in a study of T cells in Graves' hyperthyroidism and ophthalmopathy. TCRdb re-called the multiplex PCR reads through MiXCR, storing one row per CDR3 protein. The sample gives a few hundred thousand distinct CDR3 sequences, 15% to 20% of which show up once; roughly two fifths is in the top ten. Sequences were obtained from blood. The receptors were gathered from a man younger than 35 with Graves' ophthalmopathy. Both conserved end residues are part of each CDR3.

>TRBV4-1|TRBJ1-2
CASSQKGAPTYGYTF
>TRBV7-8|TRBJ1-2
CASSFTGGIDGYTF
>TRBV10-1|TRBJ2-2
CASSDMSGGNTGELFF
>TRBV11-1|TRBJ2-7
CASSLAGQTYEQYF
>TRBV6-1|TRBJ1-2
CASSEVETRGGYTF
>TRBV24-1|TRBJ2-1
CATSVPEGGSEQFF
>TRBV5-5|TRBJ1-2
CASSLATTGYYGYTF
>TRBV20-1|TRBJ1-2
CSAPGSFNYGYTF
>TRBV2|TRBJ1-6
CASSTQQDWQSPLHF
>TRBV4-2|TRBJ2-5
CASSQEGVAPVNRQETQYF
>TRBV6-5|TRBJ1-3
CASSYGQGGPGNTIYF
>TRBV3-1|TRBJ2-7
CASSQPGQVNTYEQYF
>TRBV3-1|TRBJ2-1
CASSLIRGGNGNEQFF
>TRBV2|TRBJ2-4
CASAGTYLAKNIQYF
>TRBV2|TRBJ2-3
CASSPRGGGAVTDTQYF
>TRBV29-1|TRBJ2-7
CSVFSGGHSYEQYF
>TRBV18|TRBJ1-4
CASSPPGLRNEKLFF
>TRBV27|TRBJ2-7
CASSYGEGYEQYF
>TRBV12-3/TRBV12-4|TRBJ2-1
CAISWGSGQDNEQFF
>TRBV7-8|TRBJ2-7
CASSLFAGQGSYEQYF
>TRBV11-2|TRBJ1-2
CASSPAGRGYDGYTF
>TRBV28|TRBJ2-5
CASTGGRETQYF
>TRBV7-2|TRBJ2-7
CASSLASGLTYEQYF
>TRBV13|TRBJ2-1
CASSLGYRGLSSYNEQFF
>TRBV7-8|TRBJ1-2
CASTNSGARGYTF
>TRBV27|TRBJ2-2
CASSSRALGTGELFF
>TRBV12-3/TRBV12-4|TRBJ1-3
CASSRGERTGNTIYF
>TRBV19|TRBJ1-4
CASSSLATGGREKLFF